Below are 13 T cell receptor beta chains sequenced from a single sample in a study of spatial heterogeneity in lung cancer. TCRdb redid the calling of the 5' RACE reads with MiXCR, one entry per CDR3 protein. The sample holds tens of thousands of distinct CDR3 sequences, around 6.7% seen once. Time point specified: blood at routine non-recurrence follow-up after resection. Sequencing covered unsorted whole RNA taken from tumor, nontumor lung or frozen PBMC. This specimen was PBMCs, taken at follow-up. Receptors originate from a female donor with early-stage non-small cell lung cancer.

The chain combines TRBV27 with TRBJ2-3; possibly TRBD1 or TRBD2 for D (5 bases each). CDR3 length equals 14 residues. Trimming took off 4 bases at V and 2 bases at J, with 10 bases between the two ends. Germline V gene sequence: CDR1 MNHEY, CDR2 SMNVEV (reference sequence). The CDR3 DNA reads TGTGCCAGCAGTTGGGGACCGGACACAGATACGCAGTATTTT. Translated, it gives CASSWGPDTDTQYF.

This clonotype was observed at least ten times. The chain has TRBV7-2 and TRBJ2-2; perhaps TRBD1 as D (6 bases). V dropped 6 bases and J dropped 2 bases, with 10 bases sitting between them. Per germline, CDR1 SGHTA and CDR2 FQGNSA. This CDR3 is built from 14 residues. The CDR3 DNA reads TGTGCCAGCAGTTTACAGGGAAACACCGGGGAGCTGTTTTTT. Protein: CASSLQGNTGELFF. Using reference TRBV7-2 and TRBJ2-2 for the parts outside the CDR3, the full variable domain is GAGVSQSPSNKVTEKGKDVELRCDPISGHTALYWYRQSLGQGLEFLIYFQGNSAPDKSGLPSDRFSAERTGGSVSTLTIQRTQQEDSAVYLCASSLQGNTGELFFGEGSRLTVL.

This clonotype was seen more than once but under ten times. This chain joins TRBV5-1 and TRBJ1-6; TRBD1 might be the D (5 bases). From germline, CDR1 is SGHRS and CDR2 YFSETQ. CDR3 length equals 16 residues. V was cut by 0 bases and J by 7 bases, with 14 bases left in between. Here the CDR3 DNA reads TGCGCCAGCAGCTTGGTTCCAGGGATTGGGAATTCACCCCTCCACTTT. It yields the protein CASSLVPGIGNSPLHF.

The rearrangement links TRBV6-2 or TRBV6-3 to TRBJ2-7; possibly TRBD2 for D (5 bases). The CDR3 extends over 15 amino acids. Germline loops: CDR1 MNHEY, CDR2 SVGEGT. Trimming removed 5 bases from V and 3 bases from J, with 17 bases in between. The CDR3, as DNA: TGTGCCAGCAGTCGCCCAGAGACCGGGGTCTACGAGCAGTACTTC. Amino acid sequence: CASSRPETGVYEQYF.

The table lists this clonotype with many counts. The J gene is TRBJ2-5, the V gene TRBV29-1; TRBD1 matches at 7 bases. The V and J ends lost 6 bases and 1 base, in that order; junction bases with no gene match: 5. Germline values: CDR1 SQVTM, CDR2 ANQGSEA. The CDR3 is 13 amino acids. CDR3 sequence: CSVYRGPQETQYF. For the CDR3, the DNA is TGCAGCGTATACAGGGGCCCCCAAGAGACCCAGTACTTC. The whole variable domain, remainder taken from reference TRBV29-1 and TRBJ2-5, is SAVISQKPSRDICQRGTSLTIQCQVDSQVTMMFWYRQQPGQSLTLIATANQGSEATYESGFVIDKFPISRPNLTFSTLTVSNMSPEDSSIYLCSVYRGPQETQYFGPGTRLLVL.

This clonotype was detected many times. The rearrangement joins TRBV6-5 to TRBJ1-1; D not resolved. The CDR3 has 13 amino acids. Germline V gene data show CDR1 as MNHEY and CDR2 as SVGAGI. Trimming took off 2 bases at V and 0 bases at J, with 4 bases between the two ends. The CDR3 loop is CASSYMVNTEAFF. The CDR3 region has the DNA TGTGCCAGCAGTTACATGGTGAACACTGAAGCTTTCTTT.

At least ten counts were recorded for this clonotype. The rearrangement uses TRBV9 and TRBJ2-7; 10 positions agree with TRBD1. V gave up 5 bases and J gave up 2 bases; unmatched junction bases: 7. This CDR3 region has 15 residues. Germline V gene sequence: CDR1 SGDLS, CDR2 YYNGEE. The CDR3 spells CASSRTGTGAYEQYF. The CDR3, as DNA: TGTGCCAGCAGTCGGACCGGGACAGGGGCCTACGAGCAGTACTTC.

V gene TRBV7-2 combines with J gene TRBJ2-1, with no clear D. Trimming took off 2 bases at V and 6 bases at J, with 11 bases between the two ends. The CDR3 extends over 14 amino acids. Looked up from germline, CDR1 is SGHTA and CDR2 is FQGNSA. The CDR3 is CASSLLKASNEQFF. The CDR3 DNA reads as TGTGCCAGCAGCTTATTAAAGGCTTCCAATGAGCAGTTCTTC.

This clonotype was counted at least ten times. The chain uses TRBV5-1 and TRBJ1-6; D possibly corresponds to TRBD1 (5 bases). The ends were cut back, 4 bases at V and 5 bases at J, with 10 bases in the middle. Germline CDR1 and CDR2: SGHRS and YFSETQ. This CDR3 has 14 amino acids. DNA of the CDR3: TGCGCCAGCAGCCGACAGTGGGATAATTCACCCCTCCACTTT. The encoded protein is CASSRQWDNSPLHF.

The V call is TRBV4-3, the J call TRBJ2-3; 8 bases match TRBD1. The trim removed 4 bases at V and 1 base at J, leaving 4 bases unmatched. Germline loops: CDR1 LGHNA, CDR2 YSLEER. The CDR3 runs 15 residues. CDR3 coding DNA: TGCGCCAGCAGCCTTCAGACAGGGGGCACAGATACGCAGTATTTT. Its translation: CASSLQTGGTDTQYF.

The sample holds many counts of this clonotype. The rearrangement uses TRBV9 and TRBJ1-1; 7 bases fit TRBD1. After removal of 1 base from V and 4 bases from J, the junction contained 4 bases not matched to a gene. The CDR3 runs to 14 residues. Germline CDR1 reads SGDLS; CDR2 reads YYNGEE. The CDR3 loop is CASSVTGASTEAFF. The CDR3 DNA sequence: TGTGCCAGCAGCGTAACAGGGGCGAGCACTGAAGCTTTCTTT.

In this sample, this clonotype turned up many times. The V gene is TRBV7-9, the J gene TRBJ1-1; a weak D match, TRBD1 (5 bases). The CDR3 is 15 amino acids. Trimming pared 7 bases from V and 4 bases from J, leaving 19 bases between. Germline loops: CDR1 SEHNR, CDR2 FQNEAQ (reference sequence). CDR3 residues: CASTKQDPRITEAFF. CDR3 nucleotides: TGTGCCAGCACCAAACAGGACCCCAGGATCACTGAAGCTTTCTTT.

This clonotype has a count of ten or more. This chain joins TRBV9 and TRBJ1-2, with a tentative D call TRBD1 (5 bases). CDR1 is SGDLS, CDR2 YYNGEE, per germline. The CDR3 is 12 residues long. Trimming pared 4 bases from V and 8 bases from J, leaving 12 bases between. CDR3 in amino acids: CASSQGGGGYTF. DNA of the CDR3: TGTGCCAGCAGCCAGGGCGGCGGGGGCTACACCTTC.